These T cell receptor beta chains were read from a single sample in a study of T cell responses to AZD1222 COVID-19 vaccine. Using immunoSEQ multiplex PCR, the repertoire was profiled, and TCRdb retains in-frame clones only, with some absent. Here the sample spans around 130,000 clones, around 84% being singletons. The sequenced sample was peripheral blood, obtained on day 0 of AZD1222 vaccination. The receptors come from an adult in good health. CDR3s include the opening cysteine and the closing phenylalanine or tryptophan. The order of the fields is D gene, V gene, J gene, CDR3 length, clone size, CDR3 DNA, CDR3 protein. D genes are given only for firm matches. Size tells how often a clone was seen (once, few, many) or the class of an expanded clone, and some rows leave it out.

TRBD2	TRBV14	TRBJ2-7	16	NA	TGTGCCAGCAGCCGGTACTCTAGCGGGAGTCGGTACGAGCAGTACTTC	CASSRYSSGSRYEQYF
NA	TRBV24-1	TRBJ2-1	18	NA	TGTGCCACCAGTGAGCCGGCGAGGGGGGCACAGGTTAAACGTGAGCAGTTCTTC	CATSEPARGAQVKREQFF
NA	TRBV2	TRBJ1-3	15	once	TGTGCCAGCAGTGAAGTCGGGGGAACTGGAAACACCATATATTTT	CASSEVGGTGNTIYF
NA	TRBV10-3	TRBJ1-3	18	NA	TGTGCCATCAGTGACCAGGAGCCCATCCCGAGCTCTGGAAACACCATATATTTT	CAISDQEPIPSSGNTIYF
NA	TRBV9	TRBJ1-2	14	NA	TGTGCCAGCAGCGTAGATCGGGGGGCCTATGGCTACACCTTC	CASSVDRGAYGYTF
NA	TRBV30	TRBJ2-5	12	NA	TGTGCCTGGAGTGTGCAGAAAGAGACCCAGTACTTC	CAWSVQKETQYF
NA	TRBV19	TRBJ2-2	15	once	TGTGCCAGTAGTATAGGCGGAGCGAACACCGGGGAGCTGTTTTTT	CASSIGGANTGELFF
TRBD1	TRBV18	TRBJ2-1	14	NA	TGTGCCAGCTCACCACCGATTGACAGGGATGAGCAGTTCTTC	CASSPPIDRDEQFF
NA	TRBV11-1	TRBJ1-1	14	NA	TGTGCCAGCAGCTTGGGTGGGACGAACACTGAAGCTTTCTTT	CASSLGGTNTEAFF
TRBD1	TRBV6-2/TRBV6-3	TRBJ1-1	15	once	TGTGCCAGCAGCAAACATTTGACAGGGGGCACTGAAGCTTTCTTT	CASSKHLTGGTEAFF
TRBD1	TRBV5-1	TRBJ1-1	16	NA	TGCGCCAGCAGCCAGATTACAGGGGGATTGTGGACTGAAGCTTTCTTT	CASSQITGGLWTEAFF
NA	TRBV6-5	TRBJ1-3	15	once	TGTGCCAGCAGAGGCGGACCGAGCTCTGGAAACACCATATATTTT	CASRGGPSSGNTIYF
NA	TRBV6-5	TRBJ2-1	15	NA	TGTGCCAGCACCAACCATGGGGGTTCCTACAATGAGCAGTTCTTC	CASTNHGGSYNEQFF
NA	TRBV4-3	TRBJ1-5	15	NA	TGCGCCAGCAGCCAAGATTTAGGACGCGGGCGGCCCCAGCATTTT	CASSQDLGRGRPQHF
TRBD1	TRBV19	TRBJ1-1	15	NA	TGTGCCAGTAGTATTTTCAGTGGGACAGGGTTTAAAGCTTTCTTT	CASSIFSGTGFKAFF
NA	TRBV18	TRBJ1-1	12	NA	TGTGCCAGCTCAACCGGGGGGGCTGAAGCTTTCTTT	CASSTGGAEAFF
NA	TRBV7-2	TRBJ2-1	12	NA	TGTGCCAGCAGCTTAAGGAACAATGAGCAGTTCTTC	CASSLRNNEQFF
NA	TRBV19	TRBJ2-5	15	NA	TGTGCCAGTAGTATAGATCGGGGCAATGGGGAGACCCAGTACTTC	CASSIDRGNGETQYF
NA	TRBV25-1	TRBJ1-5	13	NA	TGTGCCAGCAGTGTGGGGCCCAATCAGCCCCAGCATTTT	CASSVGPNQPQHF
NA	TRBV5-1	TRBJ2-4	19	NA	TGCGCCAGCAGCTCCTTCGAGGGGCTAGCCCGAAGCGCCAAAAACATTCAGTACTTC	CASSSFEGLARSAKNIQYF
TRBD2	TRBV5-6	TRBJ2-2	17	NA	TGTGCCAGCAGCTTGTTGCTAGCGGGGGACAACACCGGGGAGCTGTTTTTT	CASSLLLAGDNTGELFF
NA	TRBV5-1	TRBJ1-2	14	NA	TGCGCCAGCAGCTTGGAAAGGGGTTTAACGGGCTACACCTTC	CASSLERGLTGYTF
TRBD1	TRBV6-2/TRBV6-3	TRBJ1-1	16	NA	TGTGCCAGCAGTCTTTACGGGACAGGGTTTGGCACTGAAGCTTTCTTT	CASSLYGTGFGTEAFF
NA	TRBV11-2	TRBJ2-2	17	NA	TGTGCCAGCAGCCCGACGATGGGTGGGGTCAGCACCGGGGAGCTGTTTTTT	CASSPTMGGVSTGELFF
NA	TRBV5-8	TRBJ1-4	14	NA	TGTGCCAGCAGCCCCGGAGGAACTAATGAAAAACTGTTTTTT	CASSPGGTNEKLFF
NA	TRBV10-3	TRBJ2-7	15	NA	TGTGCCATCAGTGAGCCACCATCCGGCACCTACGAGCAGTACTTC	CAISEPPSGTYEQYF
TRBD2	TRBV30	TRBJ2-5	14	medium-sized	TGTGCCTGGAGTGTGGGGGGGACGGGAGAGACCCAGTACTTC	CAWSVGGTGETQYF
NA	TRBV5-1	TRBJ2-1	14	NA	TGCGCCAGCAGCTTGGCGTCTTCCTACAATGAGCAGTTCTTC	CASSLASSYNEQFF
NA	TRBV6-5	TRBJ2-1	12	NA	TGTGCCAGCAGTTACTCCTATGGTGAGCAGTTCTTC	CASSYSYGEQFF
TRBD1	TRBV18	TRBJ1-2	14	NA	TGTGCCAGCCAGAAGGACAGGGCCAACTATGGCTACACCTTC	CASQKDRANYGYTF
TRBD2	TRBV5-1	TRBJ2-7	16	NA	TGCGCCAGCAGCGGGTCGATAGCGGGAGATTCCCACGAGCAGTACTTC	CASSGSIAGDSHEQYF
NA	TRBV5-4	TRBJ1-1	14	once	TGTGCCAGCAGCTTGCCGGTTAAGAACACTGAAGCTTTCTTT	CASSLPVKNTEAFF
NA	TRBV3-1/TRBV3-2	TRBJ1-4	14	NA	TGTGCCAGCAGCCAAGAACCGGCGGCTGAAAAACTGTTTTTT	CASSQEPAAEKLFF
NA	TRBV7-3	TRBJ1-1	15	NA	TGTGCCAGCAGCCCCGTAGAGCTCTTGAACACTGAAGCTTTCTTT	CASSPVELLNTEAFF
NA	TRBV2	TRBJ2-3	14	NA	TGTGCCAGCAGTGAGGCCCTAACTTTGGATACGCAGTATTTT	CASSEALTLDTQYF
NA	TRBV7-8	TRBJ2-5	16	NA	TGTGCCAGCAGCTTGATGGGAAATATAATTCAAGAGACCCAGTACTTC	CASSLMGNIIQETQYF
NA	TRBV2	TRBJ2-1	15	NA	TGTGCCAGCTTGGTAAACAGGGCCCGTTACAATGAGCAGTTCTTC	CASLVNRARYNEQFF
NA	TRBV3-1/TRBV3-2	TRBJ1-2	15	NA	TGTGCCAGCAGCGGCCGGGACACCGCTAACTATGGCTACACCTTC	CASSGRDTANYGYTF
NA	TRBV5-1	TRBJ1-1	14	NA	TGCGCCAGCAGCTGGTTTGGGGAGGCCACTGAAGCTTTCTTT	CASSWFGEATEAFF
NA	TRBV20-1	TRBJ2-7	14	NA	TGCAGTGCTAGTTCAGGCGCCCCAACCTACGAGCAGTACTTC	CSASSGAPTYEQYF
NA	TRBV3-1/TRBV3-2	TRBJ2-3	14	NA	TGTGCCAGCAGCCAAGCCGGGGGCACAGATACGCAGTATTTT	CASSQAGGTDTQYF
NA	TRBV19	TRBJ1-3	13	NA	TGTGCCAGTAGGAGTCTAGCTGGAAACACCATATATTTT	CASRSLAGNTIYF
NA	TRBV6-5	TRBJ1-5	15	once	TGTGCCAGCAGGAAACAGGGTCCTAGCAATCAGCCCCAGCATTTT	CASRKQGPSNQPQHF
NA	TRBV27	TRBJ1-6	14	few	TGTGCCAGCACCGGGAACGGAGTAAATTCACCCCTCCACTTT	CASTGNGVNSPLHF
TRBD1	TRBV18	TRBJ1-5	16	NA	TGTGCCAGCTCCCCCAATGAAGGGACAGCAAATCAGCCCCAGCATTTT	CASSPNEGTANQPQHF
TRBD2	TRBV24-1	TRBJ2-3	16	NA	TGTGCCACCAGTCGAGGGTCTAGCGGGTACACAGATACGCAGTATTTT	CATSRGSSGYTDTQYF